This T cell receptor (beta chain) was profiled in a study of CD8 T cells in Susac syndrome. Trimming removed 0 bases from V and 4 bases from J, with 16 bases in between. Germline V CDR1 and CDR2: LGHDT, YNNKEL (reference sequence). This CDR3 is 17 amino acids long. Random hexamers were used to reverse transcribe an amount of roughly 0.45 to 1 ug RNA. A single record per CDR3 protein comes from TCRdb applying MiXCR to the immunoSEQ multiplex PCR reads. The data contain around 190,000 distinct CDR3 sequences, roughly 92% of them seen just once; the ten biggest clones take up 0.12%. The sample was CD4+ T cells from PBMCs. The sequence derives from a human donor with Susac syndrome. The chain recombines TRBV3-1 with TRBJ2-1; TRBD1 is a possible D gene (6 bases). In DNA form, the CDR3 reads TGTGCCAGCAGCCAAGATGTGGGACAAAACCTATACAATGAGCAGTTCTTC. Protein product: CASSQDVGQNLYNEQFF.